This T cell receptor beta chain was recorded in a study of blood T cell repertoires in COVID-19. Trimming shortened V by 6 bases and J by 4 bases, and 15 bases separated the two germline ends. The CDR3 is 14 amino acids. The germline V gene has CDR1 KGHSH and CDR2 LQKENI. TCRdb keeps only in-frame clones here, not all; method: immunoSEQ multiplex PCR. The sample gives roughly 60,000 clones, 55% to 75% of which show up once; around 4.8% is in the top ten. This clone was observed a few times. Seattle's enrolled individuals joined amid active infection and were then monitored longitudinally. Input material: peripheral blood. V gene TRBV18 combines with J gene TRBJ1-1; possible D gene TRBD1, 6 bases. The receptor was derived from a woman in her sixties or seventies with COVID-19, enrolled during active disease. Here the CDR3 DNA reads TGTGCCAGCTCCCCCGGGGTACAGGGCACTGAAGCTTTCTTT. Amino acid sequence: CASSPGVQGTEAFF.